This record looks at one T cell receptor (beta chain) sequence and its context. Recruitment covered under 25 US areas and drew participants whose ages spanned about 18 to 95 years. Cohort 3 recovered donors had two negative PCRs, clearance, or symptom resolution. This sample is part of a study of blood T cell repertoires in COVID-19. The assay was immunoSEQ multiplex PCR, and TCRdb's table has in-frame clones only and misses some. The data contain 140,000 to 150,000 clones, 86% of them singletons. The sequence came from a man aged 50 to 59 who had recovered from COVID-19. Sequences were obtained from PBMCs or T cells enriched from blood (not recorded which).

CDR3 sequence reads: CASSLGQGAETQYF. The CDR3 DNA follows: TGCGCCAGCAGCTTGGGACAGGGTGCGGAGACCCAGTACTTC. V usage is TRBV5-1 and J usage is TRBJ2-5; 7 positions agree with TRBD1. Unmatched junction bases numbered 4, after V lost 0 bases and J lost 5 bases. Germline CDR1 is SGHRS and CDR2 is YFSETQ. The CDR3 spans 14 residues.